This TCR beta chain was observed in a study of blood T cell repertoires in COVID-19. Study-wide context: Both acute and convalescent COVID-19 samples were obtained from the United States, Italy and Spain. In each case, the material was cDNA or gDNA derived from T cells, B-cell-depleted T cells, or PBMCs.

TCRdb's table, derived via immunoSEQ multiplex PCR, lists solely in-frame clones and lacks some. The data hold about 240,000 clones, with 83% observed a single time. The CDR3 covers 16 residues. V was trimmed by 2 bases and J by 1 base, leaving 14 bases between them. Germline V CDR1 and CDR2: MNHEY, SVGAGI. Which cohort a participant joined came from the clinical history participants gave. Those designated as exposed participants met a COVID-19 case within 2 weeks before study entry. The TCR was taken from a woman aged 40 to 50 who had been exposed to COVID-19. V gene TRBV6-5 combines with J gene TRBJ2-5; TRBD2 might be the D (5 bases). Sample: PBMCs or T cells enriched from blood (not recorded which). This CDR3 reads CASSYGDARGQETQYF. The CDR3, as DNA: TGTGCCAGCAGTTACGGGGATGCCCGGGGCCAAGAGACCCAGTACTTC.